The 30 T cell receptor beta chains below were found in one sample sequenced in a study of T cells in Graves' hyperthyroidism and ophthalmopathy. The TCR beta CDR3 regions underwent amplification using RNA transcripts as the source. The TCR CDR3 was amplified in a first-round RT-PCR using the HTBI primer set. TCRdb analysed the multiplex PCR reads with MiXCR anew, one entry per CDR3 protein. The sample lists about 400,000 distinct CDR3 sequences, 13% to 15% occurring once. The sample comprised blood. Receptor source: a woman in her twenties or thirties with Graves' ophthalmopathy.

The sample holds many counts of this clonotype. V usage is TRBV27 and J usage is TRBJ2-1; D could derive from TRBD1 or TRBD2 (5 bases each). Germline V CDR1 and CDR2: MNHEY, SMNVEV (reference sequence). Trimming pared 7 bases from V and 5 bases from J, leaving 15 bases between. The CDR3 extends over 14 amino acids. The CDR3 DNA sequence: TGTGCCAGCAATCCTTTCTGGGGGAACAATGAGCAGTTCTTC. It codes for CASNPFWGNNEQFF.

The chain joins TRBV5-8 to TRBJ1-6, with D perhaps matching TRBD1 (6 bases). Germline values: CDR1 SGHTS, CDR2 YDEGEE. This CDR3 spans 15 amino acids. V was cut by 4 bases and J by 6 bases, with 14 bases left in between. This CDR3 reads CASSTTGTRNSPLHF. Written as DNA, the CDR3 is TGTGCCAGCAGCACCACCGGGACACGTAATTCACCCCTCCACTTT.

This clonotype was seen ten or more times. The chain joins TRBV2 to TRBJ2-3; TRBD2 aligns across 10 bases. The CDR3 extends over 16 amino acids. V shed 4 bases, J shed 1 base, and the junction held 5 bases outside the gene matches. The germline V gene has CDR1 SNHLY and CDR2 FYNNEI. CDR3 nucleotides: TGTGCCAGCAGTGCAGCGGGGGGGCGGGGCACAGATACGCAGTATTTT. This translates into CASSAAGGRGTDTQYF.

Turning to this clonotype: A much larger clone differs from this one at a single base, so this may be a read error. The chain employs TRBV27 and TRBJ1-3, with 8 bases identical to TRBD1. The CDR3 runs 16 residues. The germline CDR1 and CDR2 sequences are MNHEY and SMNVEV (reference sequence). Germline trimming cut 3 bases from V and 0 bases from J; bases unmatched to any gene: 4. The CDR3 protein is CASSLTGAGSGNTIYF. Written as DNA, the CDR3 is TGTGCCAGCAGTTTGACAGGGGCTGGCTCTGGAAACACCATATATTTT.

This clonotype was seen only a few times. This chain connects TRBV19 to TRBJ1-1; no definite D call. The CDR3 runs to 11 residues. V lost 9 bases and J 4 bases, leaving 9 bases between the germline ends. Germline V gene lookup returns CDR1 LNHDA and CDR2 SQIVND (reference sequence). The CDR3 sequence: CASGLLTEAFF. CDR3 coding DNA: TGTGCCAGCGGCCTGCTCACTGAAGCTTTCTTT.

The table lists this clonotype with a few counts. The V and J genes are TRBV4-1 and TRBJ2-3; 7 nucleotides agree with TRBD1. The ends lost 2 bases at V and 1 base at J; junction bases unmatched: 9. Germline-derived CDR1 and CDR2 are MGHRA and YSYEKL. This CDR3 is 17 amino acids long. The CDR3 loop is CASSQRGRGQGTDTQYF. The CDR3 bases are TGCGCCAGCAGCCAACGTGGAAGGGGGCAGGGCACAGATACGCAGTATTTT.

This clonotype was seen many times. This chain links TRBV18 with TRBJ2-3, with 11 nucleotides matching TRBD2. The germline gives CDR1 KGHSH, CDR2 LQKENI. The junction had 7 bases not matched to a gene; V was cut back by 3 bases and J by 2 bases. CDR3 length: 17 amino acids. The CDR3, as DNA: TGTGCCAGCTCACCCACTAGCGGGGGACGGGACACAGATACGCAGTATTTT. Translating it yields CASSPTSGGRDTDTQYF.

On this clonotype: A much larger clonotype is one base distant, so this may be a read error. CDR3 residues: CASSEPGSYGQYF. Written as DNA, the CDR3 is TGTGCCAGCAGTGAACCAGGTAGCTACGGGCAGTACTTC. V is TRBV6-1 and J is TRBJ2-7; D unresolved. From germline, CDR1 is MNHNS and CDR2 SASEGT. The CDR3 is 13 amino acids.

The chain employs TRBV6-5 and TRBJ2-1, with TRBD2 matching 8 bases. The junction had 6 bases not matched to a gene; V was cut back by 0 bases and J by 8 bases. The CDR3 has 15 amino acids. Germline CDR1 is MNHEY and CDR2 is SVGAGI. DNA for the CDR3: TGTGCCAGCAGTTACTCGATAGCGGGGCGGGATGAGCAGTTCTTC. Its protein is CASSYSIAGRDEQFF.

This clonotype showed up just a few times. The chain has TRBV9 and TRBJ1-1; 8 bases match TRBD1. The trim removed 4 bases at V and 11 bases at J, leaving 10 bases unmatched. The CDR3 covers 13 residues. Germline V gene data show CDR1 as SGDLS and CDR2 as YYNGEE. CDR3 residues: CASSPTAGGDAFF. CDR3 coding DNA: TGTGCCAGCAGCCCCACTGCAGGGGGCGACGCTTTCTTT.

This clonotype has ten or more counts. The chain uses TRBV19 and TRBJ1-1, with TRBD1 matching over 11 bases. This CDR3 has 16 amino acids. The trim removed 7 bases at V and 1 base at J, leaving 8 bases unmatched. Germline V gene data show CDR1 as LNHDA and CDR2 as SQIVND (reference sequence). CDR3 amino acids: CASNRDRGTSNTEAFF. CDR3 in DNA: TGTGCCAGTAACCGGGACAGGGGGACGTCGAACACTGAAGCTTTCTTT.

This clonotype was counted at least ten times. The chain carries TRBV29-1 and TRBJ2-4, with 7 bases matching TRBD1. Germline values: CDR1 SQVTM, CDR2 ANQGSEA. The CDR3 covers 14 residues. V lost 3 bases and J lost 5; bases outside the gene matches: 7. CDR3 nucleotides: TGCAGCGTTGATGCAGGGGGAAACCAAAACATTCAGTACTTC. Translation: CSVDAGGNQNIQYF.

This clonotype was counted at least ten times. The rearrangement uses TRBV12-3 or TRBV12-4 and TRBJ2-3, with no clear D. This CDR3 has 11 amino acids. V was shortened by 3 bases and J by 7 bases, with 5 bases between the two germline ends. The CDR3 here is CASSFKHTQYF. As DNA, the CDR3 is TGTGCCAGCAGTTTTAAGCATACGCAGTATTTT.

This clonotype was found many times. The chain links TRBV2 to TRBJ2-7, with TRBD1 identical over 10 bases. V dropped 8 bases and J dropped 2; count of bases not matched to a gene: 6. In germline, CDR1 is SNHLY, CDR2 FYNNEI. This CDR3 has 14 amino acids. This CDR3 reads CASGPGQGTYEQYF. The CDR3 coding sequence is TGTGCCAGCGGACCGGGACAGGGGACCTACGAGCAGTACTTC. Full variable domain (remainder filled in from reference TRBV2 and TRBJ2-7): EPEVTQTPSHQVTQMGQEVILRCVPISNHLYFYWYRQILGQKVEFLVSFYNNEISEKSEIFDDQFSVERPDGSNFTLKIRSTKLEDSAMYFCASGPGQGTYEQYFGPGTRLTVT.

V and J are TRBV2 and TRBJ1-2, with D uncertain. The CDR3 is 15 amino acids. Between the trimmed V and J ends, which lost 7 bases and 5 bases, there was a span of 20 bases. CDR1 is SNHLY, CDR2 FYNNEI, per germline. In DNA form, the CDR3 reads TGTGCCAGCATCAAAGGGATGGGGAAAGGATATGGCTACACCTTC. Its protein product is CASIKGMGKGYGYTF.

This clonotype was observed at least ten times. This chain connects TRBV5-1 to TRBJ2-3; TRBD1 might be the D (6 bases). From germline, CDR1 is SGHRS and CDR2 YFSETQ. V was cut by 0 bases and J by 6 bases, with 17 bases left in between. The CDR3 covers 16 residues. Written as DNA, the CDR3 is TGCGCCAGCAGCTTGGCCGGGACAAATTTCGCGGATACGCAGTATTTT. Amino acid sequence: CASSLAGTNFADTQYF.

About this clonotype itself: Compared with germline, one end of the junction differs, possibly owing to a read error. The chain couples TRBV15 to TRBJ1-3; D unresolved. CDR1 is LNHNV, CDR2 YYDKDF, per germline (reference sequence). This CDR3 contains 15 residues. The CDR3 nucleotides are TGTGCCACCAGCGACCCGGCCCCCTCTGGAAACACCATATACTTT. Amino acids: CATSDPAPSGNTIYF.

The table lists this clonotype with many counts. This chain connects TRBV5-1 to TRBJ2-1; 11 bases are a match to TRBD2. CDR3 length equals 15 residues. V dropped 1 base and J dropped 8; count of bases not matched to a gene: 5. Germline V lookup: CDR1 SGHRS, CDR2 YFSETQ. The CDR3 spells CASSLLAGGTDEQFF. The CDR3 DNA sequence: TGCGCCAGCAGCTTGCTAGCGGGGGGTACCGATGAGCAGTTCTTC.

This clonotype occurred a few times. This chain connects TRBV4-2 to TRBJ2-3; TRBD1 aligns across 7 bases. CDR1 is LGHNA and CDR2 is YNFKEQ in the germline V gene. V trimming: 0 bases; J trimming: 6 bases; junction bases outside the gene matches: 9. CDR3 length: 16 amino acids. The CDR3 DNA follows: TGTGCCAGCAGCCAAGAAAGGGACAGAGTGATTGATACGCAGTATTTT. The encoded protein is CASSQERDRVIDTQYF.

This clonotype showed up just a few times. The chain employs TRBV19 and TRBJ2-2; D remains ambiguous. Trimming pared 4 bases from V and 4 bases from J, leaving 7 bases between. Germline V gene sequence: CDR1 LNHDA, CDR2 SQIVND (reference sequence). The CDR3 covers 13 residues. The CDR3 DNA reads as TGTGCCAGTAGTACACGTATCACCGGGGAGCTGTTTTTT. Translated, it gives CASSTRITGELFF.

The CDR3 spells CSVSTGLGANVLTF. In DNA, the CDR3 is TGCAGCGTCTCGACAGGGCTCGGGGCCAACGTCCTGACTTTC. The rearrangement links TRBV29-1 to TRBJ2-6; 7 bases match TRBD1. CDR1 is SQVTM, CDR2 ANQGSEA, per germline. The CDR3 spans 14 residues. V lost 6 bases to trimming and J lost 4 bases; unmatched junction nucleotides: 6. The variable domain in full, completed from reference TRBV29-1 and TRBJ2-6, reads SAVISQKPSRDICQRGTSLTIQCQVDSQVTMMFWYRQQPGQSLTLIATANQGSEATYESGFVIDKFPISRPNLTFSTLTVSNMSPEDSSIYLCSVSTGLGANVLTFGAGSRLTVL.

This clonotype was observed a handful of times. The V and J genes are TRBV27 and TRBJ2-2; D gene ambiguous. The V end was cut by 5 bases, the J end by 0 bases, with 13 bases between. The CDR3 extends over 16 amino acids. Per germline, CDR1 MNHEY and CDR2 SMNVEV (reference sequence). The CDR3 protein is CASSPRSGANTGELFF. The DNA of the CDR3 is TGTGCCAGCAGTCCCCGGAGTGGGGCGAACACCGGGGAGCTGTTTTTT.

CDR3 sequence reads: CSAASIREFNTGELFF. The CDR3 region has the DNA TGCAGTGCTGCTAGCATCCGGGAGTTCAACACCGGGGAGCTGTTTTTT. This chain uses TRBV20-1 with TRBJ2-2, with a tentative D call TRBD2 (6 bases). Germline CDR1 reads DFQATT; CDR2 reads SNEGSKA (reference sequence). The CDR3 runs 16 residues. V lost 5 bases and J lost 2, with 18 bases in between.

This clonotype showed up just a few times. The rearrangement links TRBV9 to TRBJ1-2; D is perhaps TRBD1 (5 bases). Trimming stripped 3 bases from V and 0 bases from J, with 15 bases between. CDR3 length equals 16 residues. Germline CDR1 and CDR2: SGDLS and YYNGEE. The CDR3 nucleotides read TGTGCCAGCAGCGAAGGGGAGGTTGGGACTAACTATGGCTACACCTTC. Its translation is CASSEGEVGTNYGYTF. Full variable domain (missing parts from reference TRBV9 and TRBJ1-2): DSGVTQTPKHLITATGQRVTLRCSPRSGDLSVYWYQQSLDQGLQFLIQYYNGEERAKGNILERFSAQQFPDLHSELNLSSLELGDSALYFCASSEGEVGTNYGYTFGSGTRLTVV.

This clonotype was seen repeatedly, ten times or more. This CDR3 reads CASSILGGTGLGYNEQFF. CDR3 DNA: TGTGCCAGTAGTATACTCGGGGGAACGGGACTAGGGTACAATGAGCAGTTCTTC. The V gene is TRBV19, the J gene TRBJ2-1, with 8 positions matching TRBD2. V shed 2 bases and J 4 bases; nucleotides not matched to a gene: 13. The CDR3 has 18 amino acids. CDR1 LNHDA and CDR2 SQIVND come from the germline V gene (reference sequence).

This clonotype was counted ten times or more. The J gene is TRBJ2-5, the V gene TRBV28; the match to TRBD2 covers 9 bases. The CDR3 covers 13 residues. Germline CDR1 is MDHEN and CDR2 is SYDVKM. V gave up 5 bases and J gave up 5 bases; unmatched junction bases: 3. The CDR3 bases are TGTGCCAGCAGTCCTACTAGCGGGGAGACCCAGTACTTC. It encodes CASSPTSGETQYF.

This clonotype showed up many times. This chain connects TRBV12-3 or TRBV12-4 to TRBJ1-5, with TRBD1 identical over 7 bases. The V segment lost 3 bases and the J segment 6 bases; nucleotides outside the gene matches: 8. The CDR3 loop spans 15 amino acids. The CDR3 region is CASSLMRQGVQPQHF. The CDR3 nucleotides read TGTGCCAGCAGTTTGATGAGACAGGGTGTTCAGCCCCAGCATTTT.

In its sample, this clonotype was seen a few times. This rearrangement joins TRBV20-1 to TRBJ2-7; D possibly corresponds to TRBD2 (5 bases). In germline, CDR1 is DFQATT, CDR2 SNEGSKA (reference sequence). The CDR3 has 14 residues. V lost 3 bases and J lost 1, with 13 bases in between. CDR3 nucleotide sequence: TGCAGTGCTAGGTCCGGGGTTACTTCCTACGAGCAGTACTTC. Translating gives CSARSGVTSYEQYF.

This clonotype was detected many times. In DNA, the CDR3 is TGTGCCAGCTTTCTCGGGGTGTACGCTGAAGCTTTCTTT. Translating gives CASFLGVYAEAFF. The chain has TRBV6-1 and TRBJ1-1; no clear D. Trimming removed 8 bases at V and 6 bases at J, with 16 bases between. CDR1 is MNHNS, CDR2 SASEGT, per germline. The CDR3 runs to 13 residues.

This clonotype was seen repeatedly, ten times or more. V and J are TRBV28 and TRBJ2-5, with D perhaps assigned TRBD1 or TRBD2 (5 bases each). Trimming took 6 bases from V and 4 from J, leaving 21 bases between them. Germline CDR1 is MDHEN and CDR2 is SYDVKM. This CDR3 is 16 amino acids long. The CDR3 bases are TGTGCCAGCAGGGGGATAAGTGACGGGGCGATAGAGACCCAGTACTTC. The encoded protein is CASRGISDGAIETQYF.